This T cell receptor beta chain stems from a study of cytomegalovirus exposure and HLA in healthy donors. On the study more broadly: Unique TCRs numbering around 85 million, obtained from HLA-typed donors, made up an early data release. Study-level findings and limits: A missense variant in DCLRE1C was later tied to TCR beta V- and J-gene trimming. While the bulk of TCR sequences proved rare, some public TCRs turned up in many donors. A later analysis by the authors found several of the most significant clusters apparently linked to common viral pathogens.

It was with 60 Vbeta and 13 Jbeta primers that the PCR ran. TCRdb's copy holds only in-frame clones and misses some; the assay was immunoSEQ multiplex PCR. This table holds roughly 190,000 clones, around three quarters found once. Germline assignment: CDR1 SGHVS and CDR2 FNYEAQ. Trimming left V 2 bases short and J 2 bases short, with 16 bases between. The CDR3 spans 17 residues. On this clone: Antigen specificity is unknown.

The clonotype originates from a woman in her twenties or thirties in good health and CMV-seropositive. The gene calls are TRBV7-6 and TRBJ1-5, with D possibly TRBD1 on 6 matching bases. Sequenced input: PBMCs. In DNA form, the CDR3 reads TGTGCCAGCAGCTTAAATCCCCGGACAGTCGGCAATCAGCCCCAGCATTTT. Translating it yields CASSLNPRTVGNQPQHF.